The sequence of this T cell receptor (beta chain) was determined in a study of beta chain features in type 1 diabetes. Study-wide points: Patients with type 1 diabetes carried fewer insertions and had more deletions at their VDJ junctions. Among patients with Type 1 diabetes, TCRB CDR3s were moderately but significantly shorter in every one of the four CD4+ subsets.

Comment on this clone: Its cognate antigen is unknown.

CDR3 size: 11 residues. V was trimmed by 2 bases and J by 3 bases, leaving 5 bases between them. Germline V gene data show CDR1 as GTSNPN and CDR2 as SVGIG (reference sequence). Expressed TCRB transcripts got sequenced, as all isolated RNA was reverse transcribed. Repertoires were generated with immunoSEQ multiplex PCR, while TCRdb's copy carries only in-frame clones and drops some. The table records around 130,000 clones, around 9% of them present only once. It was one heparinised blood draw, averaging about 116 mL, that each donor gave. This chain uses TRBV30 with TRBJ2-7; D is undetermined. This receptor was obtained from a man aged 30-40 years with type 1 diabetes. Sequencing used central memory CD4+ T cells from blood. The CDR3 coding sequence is TGTGCCTGGAGTCCCGGCTACGAGCAGTACTTC. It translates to CAWSPGYEQYF.